Listed below are T cell receptor beta chains from one sample, sequenced in a study of PD-L1 blockade in urothelial cancer. This table comes from immunoSEQ multiplex PCR, and its TCRdb copy is limited to in-frame clones, with some not included. The repertoire holds under 120,000 clones, with under 85% as singletons. This specimen consisted of PBMCs, obtained around atezolizumab (anti-PD-L1) treatment. These receptors were taken from a man in his fifties with urothelial cancer. The CDR3 runs from the conserved cysteine through the conserved F or W. Each record gives: D gene, V gene, J gene, CDR3 length, clone size, CDR3 protein, CDR3 DNA. The D gene is left open where the match is weak. For some rows the clone size is stated as once, few or many, or as a class when expanded; others skip it.

D: TRBD2
V: TRBV5-1
J: TRBJ2-1
length: 16
size: once
CDR3: CASSPTSGSSYNEQFF
DNA: TGCGCCAGCAGCCCTACTAGCGGGAGCTCCTACAATGAGCAGTTCTTC

D: TRBD1
V: TRBV6-6
J: TRBJ2-7
length: 15
size: .
CDR3: CASSSPTGGGYEQYF
DNA: TGTGCCAGCAGTTCCCCGACAGGGGGCGGATACGAGCAGTACTTC

D: .
V: TRBV28
J: TRBJ1-3
length: 14
size: .
CDR3: CASMRGGSGNTIYF
DNA: TGTGCCAGCATGAGGGGGGGCTCTGGAAACACCATATATTTT

D: TRBD1
V: TRBV28
J: TRBJ1-2
length: 13
size: .
CDR3: CAIMTNRGQGYTF
DNA: TGTGCCATCATGACAAACAGGGGGCAAGGCTACACCTTC

D: .
V: TRBV27
J: TRBJ2-7
length: 11
size: .
CDR3: CASSSSYEQYF
DNA: TGTGCCAGCAGTTCCTCTTACGAGCAGTACTTC

D: .
V: TRBV5-1
J: TRBJ2-2
length: 16
size: .
CDR3: CASSLSRRVDTGELFF
DNA: TGCGCCAGCAGCTTGTCTAGGAGGGTTGACACCGGGGAGCTGTTTTTT

D: TRBD2
V: TRBV4-1
J: TRBJ2-3
length: 16
size: .
CDR3: CASSQASGGPADTQYF
DNA: TGCGCCAGCAGCCAAGCTTCGGGAGGGCCGGCAGATACGCAGTATTTT

D: TRBD2
V: TRBV6-5
J: TRBJ2-1
length: 16
size: .
CDR3: CASSSIAGGPQNEQFF
DNA: TGTGCCAGCAGTTCAATAGCGGGAGGGCCGCAAAATGAGCAGTTCTTC

D: TRBD2
V: TRBV5-4
J: TRBJ2-1
length: 15
size: .
CDR3: CASSFPGLAYNEQFF
DNA: TGTGCCAGCAGCTTCCCGGGACTAGCTTACAATGAGCAGTTCTTC

D: .
V: TRBV6-1
J: TRBJ1-3
length: 16
size: .
CDR3: CASSEAYRAAGNTIYF
DNA: TGTGCCAGCAGTGAGGCGTACAGGGCAGCTGGAAACACCATATATTTT

D: .
V: TRBV7-9
J: TRBJ1-1
length: 13
size: .
CDR3: CASSPTVNTEAFF
DNA: TGTGCCAGCAGCCCGACAGTGAACACTGAAGCTTTCTTT

D: TRBD1
V: TRBV27
J: TRBJ1-5
length: 13
size: .
CDR3: CASSDRGWQPQHF
DNA: TGTGCCAGCAGCGACAGGGGATGGCAGCCCCAGCATTTT

D: .
V: TRBV19
J: TRBJ2-1
length: 13
size: .
CDR3: CASSILLANEQFF
DNA: TGTGCCAGTAGTATTTTATTGGCCAATGAGCAGTTCTTC

D: TRBD2
V: TRBV5-1
J: TRBJ2-7
length: 13
size: once
CDR3: CASSGGDFYEQYF
DNA: TGCGCCAGCAGCGGGGGGGACTTCTACGAGCAGTACTTC

D: .
V: TRBV2
J: TRBJ2-2
length: 16
size: .
CDR3: CASSVAWEPKGGELFF
DNA: TGTGCCAGCAGTGTCGCGTGGGAGCCGAAGGGCGGGGAGCTGTTTTTT

D: TRBD2
V: TRBV7-2
J: TRBJ2-3
length: 19
size: few
CDR3: CASSLRNMSSGSRADTQYF
DNA: TGTGCCAGCAGCTTAAGGAACATGTCTAGCGGGAGTAGGGCAGATACGCAGTATTTT

D: .
V: TRBV7-9
J: TRBJ2-3
length: 11
size: .
CDR3: CASSNTDTQYF
DNA: TGTGCCAGCAGTAACACAGATACGCAGTATTTT

D: .
V: TRBV7-2
J: TRBJ1-2
length: 13
size: .
CDR3: CASSSRVNYGYTF
DNA: TGTGCCAGCAGCTCCAGGGTCAACTATGGCTACACCTTC

D: .
V: TRBV28
J: TRBJ1-5
length: 13
size: many
CDR3: CASNENKAQPQHF
DNA: TGTGCCAGCAATGAGAATAAAGCCCAGCCCCAGCATTTT

D: TRBD1
V: TRBV7-9
J: TRBJ1-5
length: 14
size: few
CDR3: CASGGQGGNQPQHF
DNA: TGTGCCAGCGGGGGACAGGGTGGCAATCAGCCCCAGCATTTT

D: .
V: TRBV11-1
J: TRBJ2-1
length: 15
size: once
CDR3: CASSFDGSGLNEQFF
DNA: TGTGCCAGCAGCTTCGACGGGAGCGGGTTGAATGAGCAGTTCTTC

D: .
V: TRBV2
J: TRBJ2-7
length: 16
size: .
CDR3: CASSVRSKRQTYEQYF
DNA: TGTGCCAGCAGTGTTCGATCAAAGCGTCAGACCTACGAGCAGTACTTC

D: TRBD1
V: TRBV10-3
J: TRBJ1-6
length: 14
size: few
CDR3: CAISAGTGNSPLHF
DNA: TGTGCCATCAGTGCTGGGACAGGTAATTCACCCCTCCACTTT

D: .
V: TRBV11-2
J: TRBJ2-4
length: 16
size: .
CDR3: CASSPWRADAKNIQYF
DNA: TGTGCCAGCAGTCCTTGGAGAGCAGATGCCAAAAACATTCAGTACTTC

D: .
V: TRBV6-1
J: TRBJ2-5
length: 15
size: .
CDR3: CASSEASRFQETQYF
DNA: TGTGCCAGCAGTGAAGCGTCCCGTTTCCAAGAGACCCAGTACTTC

D: TRBD2
V: TRBV10-3
J: TRBJ2-1
length: 17
size: .
CDR3: CAISEDTGTSRLYEQFF
DNA: TGTGCCATCAGTGAGGATACCGGGACTAGCAGGTTATATGAGCAGTTCTTC

D: .
V: TRBV19
J: TRBJ1-5
length: 15
size: .
CDR3: CASSNGQNSNQPQHF
DNA: TGTGCCAGTAGTAACGGACAAAATAGCAATCAGCCCCAGCATTTT

D: .
V: TRBV28
J: TRBJ1-1
length: 16
size: .
CDR3: CASSSGAGTANTEAFF
DNA: TGTGCCAGCAGTTCTGGCGCGGGGACGGCGAACACTGAAGCTTTCTTT

D: TRBD1
V: TRBV6-5
J: TRBJ1-4
length: 15
size: .
CDR3: CASKAGGAANEKLFF
DNA: TGTGCCAGCAAGGCAGGGGGCGCAGCTAATGAAAAACTGTTTTTT

D: .
V: TRBV27
J: TRBJ2-3
length: 15
size: .
CDR3: CASSLYRGGTDTQYF
DNA: TGTGCCAGCAGTTTATATCGAGGTGGGACAGATACGCAGTATTTT

D: .
V: TRBV29-1
J: TRBJ2-5
length: 13
size: few
CDR3: CSGRETIQETQYF
DNA: TGCAGTGGGCGTGAAACCATACAAGAGACCCAGTACTTC

D: TRBD1
V: TRBV6-6
J: TRBJ1-1
length: 16
size: .
CDR3: CASTPSRGGGNTEAFF
DNA: TGTGCCAGCACCCCGAGTCGAGGGGGCGGGAACACTGAAGCTTTCTTT

D: TRBD2
V: TRBV2
J: TRBJ2-1
length: 15
size: .
CDR3: CASVSGLAVYNEQFF
DNA: TGTGCCAGCGTATCGGGACTAGCGGTATACAATGAGCAGTTCTTC

D: TRBD2
V: TRBV30
J: TRBJ2-2
length: 16
size: .
CDR3: CAWSRLAGPNTGELFF
DNA: TGTGCCTGGAGTCGTCTAGCGGGACCGAACACCGGGGAGCTGTTTTTT

D: .
V: TRBV15
J: TRBJ1-5
length: 15
size: .
CDR3: CATSGAWTDRGSQHF
DNA: TGTGCCACCAGCGGAGCCTGGACGGATCGGGGGTCCCAGCATTTT

D: .
V: TRBV6-5
J: TRBJ1-1
length: 15
size: once
CDR3: CASRYDSRMNTEAFF
DNA: TGTGCCAGCAGGTATGACAGCAGGATGAACACTGAAGCTTTCTTT

D: .
V: TRBV5-4
J: TRBJ2-7
length: 14
size: .
CDR3: CASSPPGGHYEQYF
DNA: TGTGCCAGCAGTCCCCCCGGGGGGCACTACGAGCAGTACTTC

D: TRBD2
V: TRBV5-5
J: TRBJ2-2
length: 14
size: .
CDR3: CASRLAGVPGELFF
DNA: TGTGCCAGCAGACTAGCGGGAGTACCCGGGGAGCTGTTTTTT

D: TRBD1
V: TRBV19
J: TRBJ1-5
length: 18
size: .
CDR3: CASKGGQGVYLQPEPQHF
DNA: TGTGCCAGTAAGGGTGGACAGGGAGTTTACCTTCAGCCAGAGCCCCAGCATTTT

D: .
V: TRBV9
J: TRBJ2-5
length: 14
size: once
CDR3: CASSPRKIGETQYF
DNA: TGTGCCAGCAGCCCTCGAAAGATCGGAGAGACCCAGTACTTC

D: .
V: TRBV6-5
J: TRBJ1-2
length: 13
size: .
CDR3: CASSYSGSGGYTF
DNA: TGTGCCAGCAGTTACTCGGGAAGCGGGGGCTACACCTTC

D: .
V: TRBV6-6
J: TRBJ2-3
length: 13
size: .
CDR3: CASTPDRKNTQYF
DNA: TGTGCCAGCACCCCCGACAGGAAAAATACGCAGTATTTT

D: .
V: TRBV5-6
J: TRBJ2-5
length: 16
size: once
CDR3: CASRDRSGRVVETQYF
DNA: TGTGCCAGCAGGGACAGATCGGGCAGGGTGGTAGAGACCCAGTACTTC

D: .
V: TRBV11-2
J: TRBJ2-5
length: 16
size: once
CDR3: CASSLAVGLNQETQYF
DNA: TGTGCCAGCAGCTTAGCGGTGGGGCTAAACCAAGAGACCCAGTACTTC

D: .
V: TRBV14
J: TRBJ2-7
length: 13
size: .
CDR3: CASSQLATYEQYF
DNA: TGTGCCAGCAGCCAATTAGCTACCTACGAGCAGTACTTC

D: .
V: TRBV21-1
J: TRBJ2-7
length: 15
size: .
CDR3: CASSSADRDSYEQYF
DNA: TGTGCCAGCAGCTCAGCGGACAGGGACTCGTACGAGCAGTACTTC

D: TRBD1
V: TRBV5-4
J: TRBJ2-2
length: 16
size: .
CDR3: CASSPYRGEDTGELFF
DNA: TGTGCCAGCAGCCCGTACAGGGGGGAAGACACCGGGGAGCTGTTTTTT

D: TRBD1
V: TRBV6-1
J: TRBJ1-4
length: 17
size: .
CDR3: CASSVLAGGSTNEKLFF
DNA: TGTGCCAGCAGTGTTCTGGCAGGGGGTTCGACTAATGAAAAACTGTTTTTT

D: .
V: TRBV30
J: TRBJ2-3
length: 11
size: .
CDR3: CAWKTSNTQYF
DNA: TGTGCCTGGAAGACTTCGAATACGCAGTATTTT

D: .
V: TRBV13
J: TRBJ2-1
length: 16
size: .
CDR3: CASSFPGEGSYNEQFF
DNA: TGTGCCAGCAGCTTCCCAGGGGAGGGATCCTACAATGAGCAGTTCTTC

D: .
V: TRBV7-9
J: TRBJ1-1
length: 11
size: few
CDR3: CASSKTSEAFF
DNA: TGTGCCAGCAGCAAAACTTCTGAAGCTTTCTTT

D: .
V: TRBV2
J: TRBJ1-5
length: 14
size: .
CDR3: CASSERERVKPQHF
DNA: TGTGCCAGCAGTGAGAGAGAACGGGTTAAGCCCCAGCATTTT

D: TRBD2
V: TRBV5-1
J: TRBJ2-5
length: 16
size: .
CDR3: CASSLGGSGSTETQYF
DNA: TGCGCCAGCAGCTTGGGGGGTAGCGGGAGTACGGAGACCCAGTACTTC